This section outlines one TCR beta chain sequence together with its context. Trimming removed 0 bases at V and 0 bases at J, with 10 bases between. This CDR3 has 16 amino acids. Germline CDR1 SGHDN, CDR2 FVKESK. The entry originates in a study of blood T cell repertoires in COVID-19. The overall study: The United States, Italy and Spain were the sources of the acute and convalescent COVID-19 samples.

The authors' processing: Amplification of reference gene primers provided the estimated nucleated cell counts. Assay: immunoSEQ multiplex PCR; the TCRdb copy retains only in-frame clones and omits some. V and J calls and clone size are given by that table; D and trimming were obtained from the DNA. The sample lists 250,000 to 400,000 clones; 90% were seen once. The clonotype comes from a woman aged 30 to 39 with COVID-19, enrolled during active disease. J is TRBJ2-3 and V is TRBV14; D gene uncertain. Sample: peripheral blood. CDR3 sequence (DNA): TGTGCCAGCAGCCAAGAATCCTACGGGAGCACAGATACGCAGTATTTT. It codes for CASSQESYGSTDTQYF.